Listed here are 6 T cell receptor beta chains from one sample, sequenced in a study of T-cell reconstitution after alpha-beta-depleted transplantation in children. Study findings and constraints: One year post-transplant, T-cell counts and diversity were largely derived from T cells produced anew.

Preparation of the TCRbeta library involved a method that used unique molecular identifiers. TCRdb reanalysed the PCR reads using MiXCR and keeps one entry per CDR3 protein. The repertoire includes about 300,000 distinct CDR3 sequences, less than 9.5% of them detected once, and around 10% sits in the top ten. No antigen has been assigned to these receptors. The source was peripheral blood, collected 360 days after TCRalphabeta/CD19-depleted stem cell transplant. The receptors come from a female patient between 2 and 15 years old who had a stem cell transplant for Fanconi anemia, so the T cells may come from the graft donor.

The chain combines TRBV7-9 with TRBJ2-7, with TRBD2 matching 9 bases. Germline values: CDR1 SEHNR, CDR2 FQNEAQ (reference sequence). The CDR3 has 17 residues. V trimming: 1 base; J trimming: 3 bases; junction bases outside the gene matches: 10. In DNA, the CDR3 is TGTGCCAGCAGCTTAGTTTTCTCCGCTAGCGGGATCTACGAGCAGTACTTC. It yields the protein CASSLVFSASGIYEQYF.

This clonotype has a count of ten or more. The gene calls are TRBV18 and TRBJ2-1, with D possibly being TRBD1 or TRBD2 (5 bases each). The CDR3 has 16 residues. Germline V gene sequence: CDR1 KGHSH, CDR2 LQKENI. The germline V and J ends were trimmed by 2 bases and 2 bases, with 13 bases remaining between them. The CDR3: CASSPFGTETYNEQFF. CDR3 nucleotides: TGTGCCAGCTCACCATTCGGGACGGAAACCTACAATGAGCAGTTCTTC.

The chain joins TRBV5-6 to TRBJ1-5; D is undetermined. The germline gives CDR1 SGHDT, CDR2 YYEEEE. Trimming took 2 bases from V and 0 from J, leaving 6 bases between them. The CDR3 is made up of 14 amino acids. DNA of the CDR3: TGTGCCAGCAGCTTCTCCCCTAGCAATCAGCCCCAGCATTTT. Its protein is CASSFSPSNQPQHF.

The chain links TRBV12-3 or TRBV12-4 to TRBJ2-3, with 10 bases aligning to TRBD2. The CDR3 runs 15 residues. V lost 4 bases and J lost 7; bases outside the gene matches: 8. Written as DNA, the CDR3 is TGTGCCAGCAGTTCAGGTACTAGCGGGGAGCATACGCAGTATTTT. Its protein product is CASSSGTSGEHTQYF.

The CDR3 DNA sequence: TGTGCCAGCAGCCGGAGGGACAGACCCTACGAGCAGTACTTC. Translation: CASSRRDRPYEQYF. The chain has TRBV11-3 and TRBJ2-7; a possible D gene is TRBD1 (7 bases). Germline V lookup: CDR1 SGHNT, CDR2 YENEEA. V lost 5 bases and J 2 bases, leaving 13 bases between the germline ends. The CDR3 runs to 14 residues.

This clonotype was counted many times. The V call is TRBV20-1, the J call TRBJ2-3; D might be TRBD2 (5 bases). The V end lost 1 base, the J end lost 4 bases, and 12 bases lay between the germline ends. This CDR3 spans 14 amino acids. Germline V gives CDR1 DFQATT, CDR2 SNEGSKA (reference sequence). CDR3 in DNA: TGCAGTGCTAGAGGAGGGAGACTACCAGATACGCAGTATTTT. This sequence encodes CSARGGRLPDTQYF.